This record concerns one TCR beta chain sequence. Its antigen is not known. This sample stems from a study of shared clonotypes between healthy human individuals. Findings and limits, study-wide: Richness estimates generally favored naive over memory subsets.

A deep-level run was used for the assay. Only in-frame clones appear in the TCRdb table, and some are missing; sequencing was by immunoSEQ multiplex PCR. The repertoire holds roughly 1,500,000 clones, approximately 98.5% seen once, with over 0.3% in the top ten. The CDR3 loop spans 19 amino acids. V shed 6 bases, J shed 3 bases, and the junction held 16 bases outside the gene matches. Germline CDR1 and CDR2: MDHEN and SYDVKM. Sequencing used naive CD4+ T cells sorted from blood. Subset given: CD45RA+ positively selected. This chain connects TRBV28 to TRBJ2-7; 14 bases are a match to TRBD2. This clonotype was sampled from a man in his thirties or forties in good health. The CDR3 spells CASSRTPGLAGEGFYEQYF. CDR3 DNA sequence: TGTGCCAGCAGCCGTACTCCGGGACTAGCGGGAGAAGGCTTCTACGAGCAGTACTTC.